These 13 T cell receptor beta chains were sequenced from one sample in a study of CD8 T cells in Susac syndrome. cDNA came from around 0.5 to 1 ug RNA primed by random hexamers. TCRdb re-analysed the immunoSEQ multiplex PCR reads in MiXCR, keeping a single row per CDR3 protein. The sample contains around 160,000 distinct CDR3 sequences, 90% to 95% of which appear only once. Sequencing input: CD4+ T cells from PBMCs. The receptor set was obtained from a human donor in good health.

The chain couples TRBV27 to TRBJ2-7; TRBD1 aligns across 7 bases. This CDR3 spans 14 amino acids. In germline, CDR1 is MNHEY, CDR2 SMNVEV (reference sequence). The V gene end was trimmed by 5 bases and the J gene end by 3 bases; junction bases not matched to a gene: 7. CDR3 nucleotide sequence: TGTGCCAGCAGTAGCCAGGGACAGCTCTACGAGCAGTACTTC. Translating gives CASSSQGQLYEQYF.

The rearrangement joins TRBV10-3 to TRBJ1-1; TRBD1 is a possible D gene (6 bases). The germline V gene has CDR1 ENHRY and CDR2 SYGVKD. Trimming pared 0 bases from V and 4 bases from J, leaving 12 bases between. The CDR3 is 15 residues long. The chain's CDR3 is CAISESAGAGTEAFF. In DNA form, the CDR3 reads TGTGCCATCAGTGAGTCGGCAGGGGCAGGCACTGAAGCTTTCTTT.

V gene TRBV3-1 combines with J gene TRBJ1-6; D unclear. The CDR3 covers 15 residues. V was clipped by 0 bases and J by 16 bases, with 19 bases between them. Germline V gene lookup returns CDR1 LGHDT and CDR2 YNNKEL (reference sequence). The CDR3 spells CASSQDHREPRRLHF. In DNA, the CDR3 is TGTGCCAGCAGCCAAGATCATCGGGAGCCCAGGAGGCTCCACTTT.

This sequence joins TRBV10-3 and TRBJ1-5; D is possibly TRBD1 (6 bases). The CDR3 runs 14 residues. Germline values: CDR1 ENHRY, CDR2 SYGVKD. V gave up 4 bases and J gave up 4 bases, with 11 bases separating them. For the CDR3, the DNA is TGTGCCATCAGTGTTGACAGGTCTAATCAGCCCCAGCATTTT. Translating it yields CAISVDRSNQPQHF.

The chain employs TRBV7-3 and TRBJ1-1; D gene unclear. Germline V lookup: CDR1 SGHTA, CDR2 FQGTGA. Trimming removed 2 bases from V and 3 bases from J, with 10 bases in between. The CDR3 sequence is 14 residues long. CDR3 in amino acids: CASSLSGLDTEAFF. CDR3 coding DNA: TGTGCCAGCAGCTTATCGGGGTTGGACACTGAAGCTTTCTTT.

The DNA for the CDR3 is TGTGCCAGCAGCCCGGGACAGCGGTTTACCGGGGAGCTGTTTTTT. Translation: CASSPGQRFTGELFF. V usage is TRBV5-6 and J usage is TRBJ2-2; 7 nucleotides align to TRBD1. Germline-derived CDR1 and CDR2 are SGHDT and YYEEEE. The CDR3 runs 15 residues. Unmatched junction bases numbered 8, after V lost 4 bases and J lost 5 bases. Filled out from reference TRBV5-6 and TRBJ2-2, the complete variable domain reads DAGVTQSPTHLIKTRGQQVTLRCSPKSGHDTVSWYQQALGQGPQFIFQYYEEEERQRGNFPDRFSGHQFPNYSSELNVNALLLGDSALYLCASSPGQRFTGELFFGEGSRLTVL.

The rearrangement links TRBV5-1 to TRBJ2-7; perhaps D is TRBD1 or TRBD2 (5 bases each). Germline CDR1 SGHRS, CDR2 YFSETQ. CDR3 length: 15 amino acids. V lost 0 bases to trimming and J lost 6 bases, with 16 bases between them. Here the CDR3 reads CASSLGGTANGEQYF. In DNA form, the CDR3 reads TGCGCCAGCAGCTTGGGAGGGACGGCGAACGGCGAGCAGTACTTC.

The V and J genes are TRBV19 and TRBJ1-6; D remains ambiguous. CDR1 and CDR2 (germline): LNHDA, SQIVND (reference sequence). Trimming took off 1 base at V and 5 bases at J, with 9 bases between the two ends. CDR3 length equals 15 residues. CDR3 region: CASSIGWFDNSPLHF. CDR3 bases: TGTGCCAGTAGTATAGGGTGGTTTGATAATTCACCCCTCCACTTT.

The chain has TRBV14 and TRBJ2-3, with D perhaps TRBD1 (6 bases). V was clipped by 1 base and J by 5 bases, with 10 bases between them. This CDR3 region has 14 residues. CDR1 and CDR2 (germline): SGHDN, FVKESK. The CDR3 reads CASSQAGAGDTQYF. CDR3 DNA sequence: TGTGCCAGCAGCCAAGCAGGGGCCGGAGATACGCAGTATTTT.

The chain has TRBV7-3 and TRBJ2-5, with D perhaps matching TRBD1 (6 bases). This CDR3 is 17 amino acids long. V was shortened by 0 bases and J by 0 bases, with 14 bases between the two germline ends. Germline-derived CDR1 and CDR2 are SGHTA and FQGTGA. The CDR3 here is CASSLTWGHKYQETQYF. CDR3 nucleotides: TGTGCCAGCAGCTTAACTTGGGGACATAAGTACCAAGAGACCCAGTACTTC. The full variable domain, completed using reference TRBV7-3 and TRBJ2-5, is GAGVSQTPSNKVTEKGKYVELRCDPISGHTALYWYRQSLGQGPEFLIYFQGTGAADDSGLPNDRFFAVRPEGSVSTLKIQRTERGDSAVYLCASSLTWGHKYQETQYFGPGTRLLVL.

The chain has TRBV12-3 or TRBV12-4 and TRBJ2-2, with 8 bases fitting TRBD2. With V trimmed by 5 bases and J by 6 bases, 8 bases remained unmatched. The CDR3 length is 15 residues. The CDR3 sequence: CASSPLAGGPGELFF. The DNA of the CDR3 is TGTGCCAGCAGTCCTCTGGCGGGGGGCCCCGGGGAGCTGTTTTTT.

The rearrangement links TRBV6-1 to TRBJ2-1; 9 bases are a match to TRBD2. The CDR3 runs to 15 residues. Germline trimming cut 4 bases from V and 2 bases from J; bases unmatched to any gene: 3. CDR1 is MNHNS and CDR2 is SASEGT in the germline V gene. The CDR3 DNA sequence: TGTGCCAGCAGTGTGGGACTAGCCACCTACAATGAGCAGTTCTTC. The encoded protein is CASSVGLATYNEQFF.

The V gene is TRBV5-1, the J gene TRBJ2-7; weak D call: TRBD2 (5 bases). In germline, CDR1 is SGHRS, CDR2 YFSETQ. Trimming took 6 bases from V and 5 from J, leaving 9 bases between them. The length of the CDR3 is 11 residues. In DNA form, the CDR3 reads TGCGCCAGCACCGGGGAGCACGAGCAGTACTTC. Translation: CASTGEHEQYF.